The sequence of this T cell receptor (beta chain) was determined in a study of Siglec-9 on CD8 T cells in melanoma (dated by TCRdb to about 2019). About the study as a whole: Siglec-9 expression on CD8+ T cells and the role of Siglec-9 in regulating T cells in the melanoma tumor microenvironment were investigated in the study. General findings and caveats noted by the study authors: Siglec-9 was reported to mark and regulate an effector memory CD8+ T-cell subset that appeared to accumulate within melanoma tumors.

Cut back by 0 bases and 6 bases, the V and J ends lie 13 bases apart. The germline V gene supplies CDR1 SGHRS and CDR2 YFSETQ. The CDR3 starts with the cysteine, ends with the valine, and has 14 residues. CDR3 DNA is the only sequence kept; it has 42 bases, read in frame from the first base. The library was built by means of the immunoSEQ multiplex PCR assay. TCRdb limited this immuneACCESS table to in-frame rearrangements with V and J called. A share of clones is missing; checked studies link under half to unresolved V genes, and the rest is unexplained. This sample holds some 27,000 clones; roughly 78% were observed only once. The ten most abundant clones make up nearly 6% of the sample. On this clone itself: It lacks a known antigen. Base qualities are not at hand, and no much larger clone is one base apart.

The clonotype was recovered from a human donor in good health. What was sequenced was Siglec-9- CD8+ T cells sorted from blood. This specimen's cell subset or site label, per the study, means: CD8 T cells lacking Siglec-9. The sequence joins TRBV5-1 to TRBJ2-7; the D gene is perhaps TRBD1 or TRBD2, as each covers 5 bases. The sequenced DNA: TGCGCCAGCAGCTTGGATCCAGGGACCTCCGAGCAGTACGTC. This yields the protein CASSLDPGTSEQYV.